These 10 T cell receptor beta chains were all obtained from the same sample, sequenced in a study of shared clonotypes between healthy human individuals. Using immunoSEQ multiplex PCR, the repertoire was profiled, and TCRdb retains in-frame clones only, with some absent. The sample lists 2 million to 3 million clones, 90% to 95% occurring once. Specimen: naive CD4+ T cells from PBMCs. As for subset: CD45RA+ positively selected. The receptors here all came from a young man in good health. Some clones in this sample may be carry-over from other donors' samples.

This chain connects TRBV15 to TRBJ1-6; a weak D match, TRBD1 (5 bases). CDR3 length: 15 residues. V was trimmed by 0 bases and J by 8 bases, leaving 11 bases between them. In germline, CDR1 is LNHNV, CDR2 YYDKDF (reference sequence). CDR3 nucleotides: TGTGCCACCAGCAGAGAGGGGCAGGGCTATTCACCCCTCCACTTT. It encodes CATSREGQGYSPLHF.

The gene calls are TRBV28 and TRBJ1-4, with 9 bases lining up with TRBD1. The V gene's germline CDR1 is MDHEN and CDR2 SYDVKM. CDR3 size: 16 residues. The V and J ends lost 6 bases and 8 bases, in that order; junction bases with no gene match: 13. The CDR3 reads CASSSLQGAHVEKLFF. The CDR3 DNA reads TGTGCCAGCAGCTCCCTACAGGGGGCGCATGTAGAAAAACTGTTTTTT.

V is TRBV29-1 and J is TRBJ2-4; tentative D call: TRBD1 (6 bases). The CDR3 is 13 amino acids. CDR1 is SQVTM and CDR2 is ANQGSEA in the germline V gene. V lost 4 bases and J 2 bases, leaving 9 bases between the germline ends. As DNA, the CDR3 is TGCAGCGTTGTCGGGACAACCAAAAACATTCAGTACTTC. It is translated as CSVVGTTKNIQYF.

V and J are TRBV7-8 and TRBJ2-1, with D tentatively TRBD2 (5 bases). The V and J ends lost 0 bases and 6 bases respectively, with 9 bases between them. This CDR3 is built from 14 residues. The germline V gene has CDR1 SGHVS and CDR2 FQNEAQ. CDR3 amino acids: CASSLARGSNEQFF. CDR3 in DNA: TGTGCCAGCAGCTTAGCAAGAGGGAGCAATGAGCAGTTCTTC.

This chain joins TRBV19 and TRBJ2-1; D might be TRBD1 or TRBD2, each matching 5 bases. Germline CDR1 LNHDA, CDR2 SQIVND (reference sequence). Trimming took off 6 bases at V and 8 bases at J, with 14 bases between the two ends. CDR3 length: 13 amino acids. The CDR3 protein is CASRRGGGYEQFF. CDR3 sequence (DNA): TGTGCCAGTAGACGGGGCGGTGGCTATGAGCAGTTCTTC.

This clone has only one observation. V and J are TRBV19 and TRBJ1-5; possible D gene TRBD1, 5 bases. There are 17 residues in the CDR3. CDR1 and CDR2 from the germline V gene are LNHDA and SQIVND (reference sequence). Trimming removed 3 bases at V and 3 bases at J, with 18 bases between. CDR3 residues: CASSMGLLKAVNQPQHF. CDR3 sequence (DNA): TGTGCCAGTAGTATGGGACTCCTCAAAGCGGTCAATCAGCCCCAGCATTTT. The full variable domain, rest sourced from reference TRBV19 and TRBJ1-5, is DGGITQSPKYLFRKEGQNVTLSCEQNLNHDAMYWYRQDPGQGLRLIYYSQIVNDFQKGDIAEGYSVSREKKESFPLTVTSAQKNPTAFYLCASSMGLLKAVNQPQHFGDGTRLSIL.

Comments on this clone: Its ends do not fully match the called genes, so a read error is possible. The chain couples TRBV9 to TRBJ2-2; D is unclear. The germline gives CDR1 SGDLS, CDR2 YYNGEE. The CDR3 sequence is 13 residues long. This CDR3 reads CASRVDHTGELFF. DNA of the CDR3: TGTGCCAGCAGGGTAGATCACACCGGGGAGCTGTTTTTT.

The chain joins TRBV5-1 to TRBJ2-7, with TRBD1 identical over 9 bases. V shed 2 bases, J shed 4 bases, and the junction held 4 bases outside the gene matches. The CDR3 extends over 14 amino acids. Germline V gives CDR1 SGHRS, CDR2 YFSETQ. CDR3 in DNA: TGCGCCAGCAGCTTACAGGGGGCCGGGTACGAGCAGTACTTC. Encoded protein: CASSLQGAGYEQYF. Full variable domain (missing parts from reference TRBV5-1 and TRBJ2-7): KAGVTQTPRYLIKTRGQQVTLSCSPISGHRSVSWYQQTPGQGLQFLFEYFSETQRNKGNFPGRFSGRQFSNSRSEMNVSTLELGDSALYLCASSLQGAGYEQYFGPGTRLTVT.

The chain joins TRBV7-3 to TRBJ2-2; D unclear. CDR1 is SGHTA and CDR2 is FQGTGA in the germline V gene. The CDR3 has 15 amino acids. Trimming pared 2 bases from V and 2 bases from J, leaving 9 bases between. The DNA of the CDR3 is TGTGCCAGCAGCTTAGACGGGCTCAACACCGGGGAGCTGTTTTTT. Translating gives CASSLDGLNTGELFF.

The chain recombines TRBV5-1 with TRBJ2-3; D unresolved. Germline loops: CDR1 SGHRS, CDR2 YFSETQ. The CDR3 extends over 14 amino acids. The ends were cut back, 7 bases at V and 2 bases at J, with 14 bases in the middle. The CDR3 here is CASRASAFTDTQYF. The CDR3 DNA reads TGCGCCAGCCGTGCGTCCGCTTTCACAGATACGCAGTATTTT.